The following is a T cell receptor beta chain sequence with its context. These data belong to a study of control samples from healthy donors and cancer patients. The V gene's germline CDR1 is KGHDR and CDR2 SFDVKD. With 3 bases clipped from V and 3 bases from J, the junction kept 13 bases outside the gene matches. This CDR3 region has 18 residues. Here immunoSEQ multiplex PCR was the method, and the copy in TCRdb shows in-frame clones only, minus some. The profile shows approximately 51,000 clones, about 80% of them singletons. Sequenced input: blood. The chain couples TRBV24-1 to TRBJ2-3, with 8 bases lining up with TRBD2. The TCR sequence derives from a man aged 70-80 years in good health. The CDR3 reads CATSDAKRELVGTDTQYF. The CDR3 DNA sequence: TGTGCCACCAGTGATGCTAAGCGGGAGTTGGTTGGAACAGATACGCAGTATTTT.